A selection of T cell receptor beta chains follows, all from one sample in a study of Graves' ophthalmopathy and Graves' hyperthyroidism. TCRdb recomputed calls from the multiplex PCR reads with MiXCR, one row per CDR3 protein. The sample contains roughly 1.1 million distinct CDR3 sequences, roughly 35% of which appear only once. The sequenced sample was peripheral blood or thyroid tissue (not recorded which). These receptors came from an adult man with Graves' hyperthyroidism. Both conserved end residues are part of each CDR3. Fields, in order: D gene, V gene, clone size, CDR3 protein. The D gene is left open where the match is weak. Size is omitted from some rows. Given values are once, few, many or a class for expanded clones.

d_gene: NA
v_gene: TRBV27
abundance: few
CDR3aa: CASSLKLGTAPGEAFF

d_gene: TRBD1
v_gene: TRBV24-1
abundance: NA
CDR3aa: CATEGTTGGMETQYF

d_gene: TRBD1
v_gene: TRBV27
abundance: few
CDR3aa: CASRDRAHSPLHF

d_gene: NA
v_gene: TRBV2
abundance: many
CDR3aa: CASSVVETQYF

d_gene: TRBD1
v_gene: TRBV7-6
abundance: few
CDR3aa: CASSLMPLGQSMNTEAFF

d_gene: TRBD1
v_gene: TRBV30
abundance: NA
CDR3aa: CAWSGRQGASQPQHF

d_gene: NA
v_gene: TRBV20-1
abundance: NA
CDR3aa: CSAGGLGGNQPQHF

d_gene: TRBD1
v_gene: TRBV29-1
abundance: NA
CDR3aa: CSARTGTEAFF

d_gene: TRBD2
v_gene: TRBV7-8
abundance: many
CDR3aa: CASSSRRGGAEETQYF

d_gene: TRBD1
v_gene: TRBV19
abundance: NA
CDR3aa: CASRKNGGTGVSQPQHF

d_gene: NA
v_gene: TRBV5-6
abundance: many
CDR3aa: CASSPGVAYEQYF

d_gene: TRBD2
v_gene: TRBV7-2
abundance: NA
CDR3aa: CASSWGTKREIEQYF